The sequence of this TCR beta chain was determined in a study of T cell repertoires in cytomegalovirus infection. Study at large: Peptides in the study included HLA-C-restricted and HLA-B-restricted CMV epitopes. It can be stated that public TCR beta signatures indicated CMV infection as well as a matching HLA type. Regarding the study as a whole: CMV-specific HLA-C-restricted TCR beta clonotypes dominated the ex vivo response. Cumulative frequency of public TCR beta families picked out carriers of CMV plus the relevant HLA.

Looked up from germline, CDR1 is SQVTM and CDR2 is ANQGSEA. The CDR3 loop spans 13 amino acids. J was trimmed by 5 bases and V by 2 bases; bases with no gene match: 4. TCRdb itself ran the reads through MiXCR, one entry per CDR3 protein. The data hold over 100,000 distinct CDR3 sequences, with about 28% observed a single time. Of note for this clonotype: Its antigen is as yet unknown.

Sample: CD8+ T cells from cultured PBMCs, taken from culture after CMV antigen stimulation. The TCR was taken from a human donor in good health (CMV status not recorded). Some clones in this sample may be carry-over from other donors' samples. The V gene is TRBV29-1, the J gene TRBJ1-2; 8 nucleotides match TRBD1. For the CDR3, the DNA is TGCAGCGTTGAACAGGGGGCCGGGTATGGCTACACCTTC. It specifies CSVEQGAGYGYTF.